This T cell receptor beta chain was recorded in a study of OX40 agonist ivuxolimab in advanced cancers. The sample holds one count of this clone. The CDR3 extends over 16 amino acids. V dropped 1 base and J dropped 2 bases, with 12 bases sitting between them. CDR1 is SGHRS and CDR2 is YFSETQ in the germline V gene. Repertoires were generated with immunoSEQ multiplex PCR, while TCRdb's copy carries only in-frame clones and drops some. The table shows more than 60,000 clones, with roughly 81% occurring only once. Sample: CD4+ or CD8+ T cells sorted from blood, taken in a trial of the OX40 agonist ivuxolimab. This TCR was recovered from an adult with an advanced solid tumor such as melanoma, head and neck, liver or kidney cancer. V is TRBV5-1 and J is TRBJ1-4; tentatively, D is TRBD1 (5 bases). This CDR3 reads CASSLNQGSTNEKLFF. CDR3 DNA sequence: TGCGCCAGCAGCTTGAACCAGGGTTCGACTAATGAAAAACTGTTTTTT.